The 3 T cell receptor beta chains given below trace back to one sample, sequenced in a study of cytomegalovirus exposure and HLA in healthy donors. Use of 60 Vbeta and 13 Jbeta primers characterized the PCR. Assay used: immunoSEQ multiplex PCR; TCRdb lists only in-frame clones, some missing. The sample has about 160,000 clones. The specimen sequenced was PBMCs. Every receptor here comes from a man aged 25-40 years in good health and CMV-seronegative.

This chain uses TRBV28 with TRBJ1-6; unclear D gene. CDR1 is MDHEN, CDR2 SYDVKM, per germline. The ends were cut back, 8 bases at V and 10 bases at J, with 15 bases in the middle. The CDR3 consists of 13 residues. CDR3 sequence (DNA): TGTGCCAGCCGGGAATCCCCATACTCACCCCTCCACTTT. It codes for CASRESPYSPLHF.

The V and J genes are TRBV5-1 and TRBJ2-5, with 8 bases matching TRBD2. CDR3 length: 15 residues. Losses at the gene ends were 7 bases for V and 3 bases for J; bases not matched to a gene: 11. From germline, CDR1 is SGHRS and CDR2 YFSETQ. CDR3 DNA: TGCGCCAGCCGAACTAGCGGTGGAGATGAAGAGACCCAGTACTTC. Its translation is CASRTSGGDEETQYF.

The CDR3 loop reads CASSLTSGSDTGELFF. Written as DNA, the CDR3 is TGTGCCAGCAGCCTAACTAGCGGGAGCGACACCGGGGAGCTGTTTTTT. V is TRBV7-6 and J is TRBJ2-2; 11 nucleotides match TRBD2. The CDR3 length is 16 residues. CDR1 and CDR2 from the germline V gene are SGHVS and FNYEAQ. V dropped 5 bases and J dropped 3; count of bases not matched to a gene: 5. Using reference TRBV7-6 and TRBJ2-2 for the parts outside the CDR3, the full variable domain is GAGVSQSPRYKVTKRGQDVALRCDPISGHVSLYWYRQALGQGPEFLTYFNYEAQQDKSGLPNDRFSAERPEGSISTLTIQRTEQRDSAMYRCASSLTSGSDTGELFFGEGSRLTVL.